One sample yielded the 17 T cell receptor beta chains listed below, sequenced in a study of blood T cell repertoires in COVID-19. Profiled with immunoSEQ multiplex PCR; TCRdb holds only in-frame clones, not every one. The sample includes some 180,000 clones, about four fifths of them seen just once. Sequenced input: peripheral blood. Receptor source: a woman older than 75 with COVID-19, enrolled during active disease.

Here the CDR3 DNA reads TGTGCCAGTAGGCTGGCAGGGGGCTCCTACAATGAGCAGTTCTTC. Residues: CASRLAGGSYNEQFF. The chain links TRBV19 to TRBJ2-1; 7 positions match TRBD1. V was pared by 6 bases and J by 0 bases, with 5 bases of the junction left unmatched. CDR3 length equals 15 residues. The germline V gene encodes CDR1 LNHDA and CDR2 SQIVND (reference sequence).

V and J are TRBV7-9 and TRBJ2-3; 10 bases are shared with TRBD2. Germline assignment: CDR1 SEHNR and CDR2 FQNEAQ (reference sequence). Trimming removed 5 bases from V and 2 bases from J; junction bases left unmatched: 4. The CDR3 covers 15 residues. CDR3 sequence reads: CASSPTSGVTDTQYF. The CDR3 coding sequence is TGTGCCAGCAGCCCAACTAGCGGGGTCACAGATACGCAGTATTTT.

The chain is built from TRBV5-1 and TRBJ2-1, with D possibly TRBD2 on 6 matching bases. The CDR3 is 15 residues long. Trimming left V 0 bases short and J 6 bases short, with 13 bases between. The germline gives CDR1 SGHRS, CDR2 YFSETQ. Here the CDR3 DNA reads TGCGCCAGCAGCTTGGCCTCGGCGGGAAGCAATGAGCAGTTCTTC. It specifies CASSLASAGSNEQFF.

J is TRBJ2-3 and V is TRBV5-1; D may be TRBD2 (5 bases). Germline V gene lookup returns CDR1 SGHRS and CDR2 YFSETQ. Trimming took 1 base from V and 4 from J, leaving 10 bases between them. The CDR3 is made up of 14 amino acids. CDR3 residues: CASSLRASPDTQYF. The CDR3 DNA sequence: TGCGCCAGCAGCTTGAGGGCTAGCCCAGATACGCAGTATTTT. The variable domain in full, completed from reference TRBV5-1 and TRBJ2-3, reads KAGVTQTPRYLIKTRGQQVTLSCSPISGHRSVSWYQQTPGQGLQFLFEYFSETQRNKGNFPGRFSGRQFSNSRSEMNVSTLELGDSALYLCASSLRASPDTQYFGPGTRLTVL.

The table lists this clone with a few counts. The rearrangement joins TRBV6-2 or TRBV6-3 to TRBJ1-1; TRBD1 might be the D (6 bases). Germline V gives CDR1 MNHEY, CDR2 SVGEGT. This CDR3 region has 14 residues. The V end was cut by 1 base, the J end by 5 bases, with 11 bases between. The CDR3 sequence: CASSYWGRRTEAFF. CDR3 nucleotides: TGTGCCAGCAGTTACTGGGGGCGGAGAACTGAAGCTTTCTTT.

The chain uses TRBV18 and TRBJ2-1, with D unclear. Germline lookup yields CDR1 KGHSH and CDR2 LQKENI. V dropped 6 bases and J dropped 0 bases, with 15 bases sitting between them. This CDR3 is built from 16 residues. The CDR3 DNA is TGTGCCAGCTCGCCGAGCAGGCAGAGCTCCTACAATGAGCAGTTCTTC. Translation: CASSPSRQSSYNEQFF.

CDR3 bases: TGCGCCAGCAGCCAAGCCTTGGGTGCAACTAGCGGGCGATACTACGAGCAGTACTTC. It is translated as CASSQALGATSGRYYEQYF. The chain employs TRBV4-3 and TRBJ2-7, with 9 bases fitting TRBD2. V shed 1 base, J shed 3 bases, and the junction held 16 bases outside the gene matches. Germline V gives CDR1 LGHNA, CDR2 YSLEER. The CDR3 runs 19 residues.

The CDR3 DNA reads as TGTGCCAGCAGCCGCTCTGGGACAGGCGACCAAGAGACCCAGTACTTC. It yields the protein CASSRSGTGDQETQYF. The chain has TRBV9 and TRBJ2-5, with 8 bases lining up with TRBD1. The CDR3 covers 16 residues. V gave up 4 bases and J gave up 0 bases; unmatched junction bases: 8. The germline V gene has CDR1 SGDLS and CDR2 YYNGEE.

The V gene is TRBV6-5, the J gene TRBJ2-1; TRBD1 aligns across 9 bases. The junction had 4 bases not matched to a gene; V was cut back by 6 bases and J by 1 base. Germline V gene data show CDR1 as MNHEY and CDR2 as SVGAGI. The CDR3 runs 15 residues. CDR3: CASSRQGVSYNEQFF. CDR3 nucleotides: TGTGCCAGCAGCCGACAGGGGGTGTCCTACAATGAGCAGTTCTTC.

The chain joins TRBV10-3 to TRBJ2-1; D may be TRBD2 (6 bases). The CDR3 extends over 14 amino acids. Germline values: CDR1 ENHRY, CDR2 SYGVKD. V was trimmed by 11 bases and J by 0 bases, leaving 14 bases between them. CDR3 protein: CASGTHDSYNEQFF. The CDR3 DNA is TGTGCCTCCGGGACTCACGACTCCTACAATGAGCAGTTCTTC.

J is TRBJ1-2 and V is TRBV7-2; D gene ambiguous. V lost 1 base and J lost 4, with 10 bases in between. The CDR3 is 14 residues long. The germline V gene encodes CDR1 SGHTA and CDR2 FQGNSA. The CDR3 nucleotides read TGTGCCAGCAGCTTAGGCGGCTTGCCCTATGGCTACACCTTC. It specifies CASSLGGLPYGYTF.

The chain links TRBV6-2 or TRBV6-3 to TRBJ2-3; D perhaps matches TRBD1 (9 bases). Germline V gives CDR1 MNHEY, CDR2 SVGEGT. This CDR3 is built from 21 residues. The V end was cut by 2 bases, the J end by 2 bases, with 29 bases between. The CDR3 here is CASSYVGGQGYGRAHTDTQYF. The CDR3 coding sequence is TGTGCCAGCAGTTACGTAGGGGGACAGGGCTACGGGAGGGCCCACACAGATACGCAGTATTTT.

This rearrangement joins TRBV5-1 to TRBJ2-1; D unclear. CDR1 SGHRS and CDR2 YFSETQ come from the germline V gene. V was pared by 4 bases and J by 0 bases, with 11 bases between. The CDR3 sequence is 15 residues long. CDR3 residues: CASSITATSYNEQFF. The CDR3 bases are TGCGCCAGCAGCATCACTGCCACCTCCTACAATGAGCAGTTCTTC.

The V and J genes are TRBV27 and TRBJ1-6; TRBD1 might be the D (5 bases). Germline CDR1 reads MNHEY; CDR2 reads SMNVEV (reference sequence). Trimming took off 3 bases at V and 5 bases at J, with 11 bases between the two ends. CDR3 length: 15 residues. DNA for the CDR3: TGTGCCAGCAGTTTGTTCAGGGCGGATAATTCACCCCTCCACTTT. The encoded protein is CASSLFRADNSPLHF.

This clone was recorded once. This chain uses TRBV2 with TRBJ1-6, with 7 bases that match TRBD1. The germline CDR1 and CDR2 sequences are SNHLY and FYNNEI. The CDR3 is made up of 16 amino acids. V was clipped by 5 bases and J by 7 bases; unmatched bases: 11. CDR3 sequence reads: CASSPTGVTSNSPLHF. The DNA of the CDR3 is TGTGCCAGCAGTCCAACAGGGGTCACGTCCAATTCACCCCTCCACTTT. The variable domain in full, completed from reference TRBV2 and TRBJ1-6, reads EPEVTQTPSHQVTQMGQEVILRCVPISNHLYFYWYRQILGQKVEFLVSFYNNEISEKSEIFDDQFSVERPDGSNFTLKIRSTKLEDSAMYFCASSPTGVTSNSPLHFGNGTRLTVT.

This chain links TRBV7-2 with TRBJ1-3; possibly TRBD1 for D (6 bases). The CDR3 extends over 17 amino acids. V was trimmed by 3 bases and J by 0 bases, leaving 15 bases between them. CDR1 and CDR2 (germline): SGHTA, FQGNSA. The CDR3 DNA is TGTGCCAGCAGCTTGAACCAGGGGTCCCACTCTGGAAACACCATATATTTT. It translates to CASSLNQGSHSGNTIYF.

This sequence joins TRBV6-5 and TRBJ2-5; possibly TRBD2 for D (5 bases). Deletions cut 2 bases from V and 3 bases from J, with 10 bases between. The CDR3 contains 14 residues. Germline CDR1 reads MNHEY; CDR2 reads SVGAGI. CDR3 in amino acids: CASSYGLAEETQYF. The DNA for the CDR3 is TGTGCCAGCAGTTACGGTCTAGCCGAAGAGACCCAGTACTTC.